The rows below give T cell receptor beta chains drawn from one sample of a study of T cells expressing NK-cell markers. Reanalyzing the 5' RACE reads, TCRdb keeps one entry per CDR3 protein, without DNA. The table for this sample gives 200,000 to 300,000 distinct CDR3 sequences. The source material was blood T cells: a sorted CD56 or NKG2C T cell subset, CD4+ or CD8+ T cells, or bulk PBMC T cells (not recorded which). The receptors come from a man in his late teens or twenties in good health. The CDR3 runs from the conserved cysteine through the conserved F or W.

j_call v_call cdr3_aa
TRBJ1-1 TRBV12-3/TRBV12-4 CASSLRAVSNTEAFF
TRBJ2-1 TRBV3-1 CASSQDPGVFEQFF
TRBJ2-2 TRBV20-1 CSARDGLAPGELFF
TRBJ2-4 TRBV5-1 CASSLLRGDIQYF
TRBJ2-3 TRBV12-3/TRBV12-4 CASSLSDSTDTQYF
TRBJ2-1 TRBV20-1 CSARREGAGDYGRNEQFF
TRBJ1-4 TRBV7-9 CASSPGQGGEKLFF
TRBJ2-1 TRBV24-1 CATSEAGFGEQFF
TRBJ2-5 TRBV7-9 CASSRDYQETQYF
TRBJ1-1 TRBV5-1 CASSTGYSTEAFF
TRBJ1-4 TRBV7-7 CASSLLLRDRHATNEKLFF